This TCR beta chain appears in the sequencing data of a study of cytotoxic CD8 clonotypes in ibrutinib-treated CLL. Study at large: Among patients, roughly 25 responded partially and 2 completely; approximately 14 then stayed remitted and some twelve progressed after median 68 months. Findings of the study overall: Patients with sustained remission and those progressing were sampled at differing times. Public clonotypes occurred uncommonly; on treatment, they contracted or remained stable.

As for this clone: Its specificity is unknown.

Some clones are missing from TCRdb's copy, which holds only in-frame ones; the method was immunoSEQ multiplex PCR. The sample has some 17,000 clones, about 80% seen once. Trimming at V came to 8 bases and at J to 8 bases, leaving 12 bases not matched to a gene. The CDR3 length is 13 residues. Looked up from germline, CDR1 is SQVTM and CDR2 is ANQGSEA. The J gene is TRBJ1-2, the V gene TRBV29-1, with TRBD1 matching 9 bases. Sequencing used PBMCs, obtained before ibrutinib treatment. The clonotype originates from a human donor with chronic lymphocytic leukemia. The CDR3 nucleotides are TGCAGCTCACCGGAACAGGGGGCTCGAGGCTACACCTTC. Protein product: CSSPEQGARGYTF.